These 32 T cell receptor beta chains were all obtained from the same sample, sequenced in a study of blood T cell repertoires in COVID-19. The repertoire was sequenced with immunoSEQ multiplex PCR; TCRdb's copy has only in-frame clones and lacks some. The data hold 350,000 or so clones, with roughly nine tenths observed a single time. Sequencing input: peripheral blood. The receptors derive from an older woman with COVID-19, enrolled during active disease.

The chain links TRBV5-8 to TRBJ1-4; D may be TRBD1 (5 bases). Germline loops: CDR1 SGHTS, CDR2 YDEGEE. Trimming left V 4 bases short and J 7 bases short, with 14 bases between. This CDR3 is 14 amino acids long. The CDR3 coding sequence is TGTGCCAGCAGCCGGGACTTATTCGTTGAAAAACTGTTTTTT. It translates to CASSRDLFVEKLFF. Together with reference TRBV5-8 and TRBJ1-4, the CDR3 gives the full variable domain: EAGVTQSPTHLIKTRGQQATLRCSPISGHTSVYWYQQALGLGLQFLLWYDEGEERNRGNFPPRFSGRQFPNYSSELNVNALELEDSALYLCASSRDLFVEKLFFGSGTQLSVL.

This chain links TRBV4-1 with TRBJ2-7, with TRBD2 identical over 10 bases. Losses at the gene ends were 1 base for V and 2 bases for J; bases not matched to a gene: 2. CDR1 is MGHRA and CDR2 is YSYEKL in the germline V gene. The CDR3 extends over 15 amino acids. The DNA of the CDR3 is TGCGCCAGCAGCCAAGGGACTAGCGGAACCTACGAGCAGTACTTC. It specifies CASSQGTSGTYEQYF.

The chain recombines TRBV5-1 with TRBJ1-2; D may be TRBD1 (6 bases). CDR1 and CDR2 (germline): SGHRS, YFSETQ. Trimming removed 1 base at V and 0 bases at J, with 10 bases between. This CDR3 has 15 residues. The CDR3 protein is CASSLWQGPNYGYTF. DNA of the CDR3: TGCGCCAGCAGCTTGTGGCAGGGGCCTAACTATGGCTACACCTTC.

The rearrangement joins TRBV27 to TRBJ1-1; D not resolved. The germline V and J ends were trimmed by 3 bases and 0 bases, with 8 bases remaining between them. Germline loops: CDR1 MNHEY, CDR2 SMNVEV (reference sequence). The CDR3 totals 14 residues. The CDR3 reads CASSLRNMNTEAFF. Here the CDR3 DNA reads TGTGCCAGCAGTTTGCGGAACATGAACACTGAAGCTTTCTTT.

The chain couples TRBV4-1 to TRBJ1-6; D possibly corresponds to TRBD1 (5 bases). The CDR3 spans 15 residues. V gave up 3 bases and J gave up 9 bases, with 15 bases separating them. Germline values: CDR1 MGHRA, CDR2 YSYEKL. The CDR3 protein is CASSQETPGGSPLHF. The CDR3 bases are TGCGCCAGCAGCCAGGAGACCCCCGGGGGTTCACCCCTCCACTTT.

The chain carries TRBV5-1 and TRBJ2-3; possible D gene TRBD2, 6 bases. CDR1 and CDR2 (germline): SGHRS, YFSETQ. This CDR3 has 15 residues. V shed 0 bases and J shed 6 bases, with 14 bases lying between them. CDR3: CASSLAGGAADTQYF. Written as DNA, the CDR3 is TGCGCCAGCAGCTTGGCCGGCGGGGCGGCGGATACGCAGTATTTT.

The chain links TRBV5-1 to TRBJ1-2, with 11 bases lining up with TRBD1. The V gene end was trimmed by 0 bases and the J gene end by 8 bases; junction bases not matched to a gene: 15. Germline V gene data show CDR1 as SGHRS and CDR2 as YFSETQ. The CDR3 runs 18 residues. The chain's CDR3 is CASSLDFGTGGRNGGYTF. The CDR3 coding sequence is TGCGCCAGCAGCTTGGACTTCGGGACAGGGGGGCGCAATGGGGGCTACACCTTC.

The gene calls are TRBV27 and TRBJ1-5, with TRBD1 as a possible D gene (6 bases). V was shortened by 4 bases and J by 2 bases, with 15 bases between the two germline ends. This CDR3 is built from 16 residues. Germline lookup yields CDR1 MNHEY and CDR2 SMNVEV (reference sequence). This CDR3 reads CASSSTGRGGNQPQHF. The CDR3 DNA reads TGTGCCAGCAGTTCTACAGGGAGAGGAGGCAATCAGCCCCAGCATTTT.

The rearrangement uses TRBV28 and TRBJ2-1; D possibly corresponds to TRBD2 (6 bases). The V and J ends lost 2 bases and 6 bases respectively, with 14 bases between them. The CDR3 runs to 15 residues. CDR1 is MDHEN and CDR2 is SYDVKM in the germline V gene. The CDR3 sequence is CASSLAGGRSNEQFF. CDR3 coding DNA: TGTGCCAGCAGTTTAGCCGGGGGACGGAGCAATGAGCAGTTCTTC.

The chain employs TRBV5-1 and TRBJ1-2, with 7 bases aligning to TRBD1. Losses at the gene ends were 1 base for V and 4 bases for J; bases not matched to a gene: 4. The CDR3 spans 14 residues. CDR1 is SGHRS, CDR2 YFSETQ, per germline. In DNA, the CDR3 is TGCGCCAGCAGCTTGACGACAGGGCTCTATGGCTACACCTTC. This codes for CASSLTTGLYGYTF. Full variable domain (missing parts from reference TRBV5-1 and TRBJ1-2): KAGVTQTPRYLIKTRGQQVTLSCSPISGHRSVSWYQQTPGQGLQFLFEYFSETQRNKGNFPGRFSGRQFSNSRSEMNVSTLELGDSALYLCASSLTTGLYGYTFGSGTRLTVV.

This clone appeared a single time. V usage is TRBV27 and J usage is TRBJ1-2; weak D call: TRBD1 (6 bases). Trimming shortened V by 2 bases and J by 7 bases, and 11 bases separated the two germline ends. There are 13 residues in the CDR3. CDR1 is MNHEY and CDR2 is SMNVEV in the germline V gene (reference sequence). As DNA, the CDR3 is TGTGCCAGCAGTTTAGAACAGGGTGGTGGCTACACCTTC. Protein: CASSLEQGGGYTF.

The chain links TRBV27 to TRBJ1-2; D is unresolved. With 0 bases removed from V and 0 bases from J, the gap between germline ends came to 5 bases. From germline, CDR1 is MNHEY and CDR2 SMNVEV (reference sequence). This CDR3 is 14 amino acids long. CDR3 nucleotides: TGTGCCAGCAGTTTATCGCCAGCTAACTATGGCTACACCTTC. Its translation is CASSLSPANYGYTF.

The gene calls are TRBV28 and TRBJ1-1; the match to TRBD1 covers 8 bases. Germline values: CDR1 MDHEN, CDR2 SYDVKM. The CDR3 runs 16 residues. V shed 1 base and J 7 bases; nucleotides not matched to a gene: 11. The CDR3 DNA is TGTGCCAGCAGTTTATCACCCGGGACAGGAGGCGGTGAAGCTTTCTTT. The encoded protein is CASSLSPGTGGGEAFF.

The V call is TRBV19, the J call TRBJ2-5, with a weak D call TRBD2 (6 bases). The V end lost 3 bases, the J end lost 5 bases, and 7 bases lay between the germline ends. There are 12 residues in the CDR3. CDR1 LNHDA and CDR2 SQIVND come from the germline V gene (reference sequence). The CDR3 sequence: CASSMGRETQYF. The CDR3 DNA reads TGTGCCAGTAGTATGGGGAGGGAGACCCAGTACTTC.

The rearrangement joins TRBV3-1 (or the pseudogene TRBV3-2) to TRBJ1-2; 7 positions match TRBD1. The V gene end was trimmed by 8 bases and the J gene end by 7 bases; junction bases not matched to a gene: 4. The V gene's germline CDR1 is LGHDT and CDR2 YNNKEL (reference sequence). The CDR3 totals 11 residues. The CDR3 reads CASRQGGGYTF. Written as DNA, the CDR3 is TGTGCCAGCCGGCAGGGGGGTGGCTACACCTTC.

The DNA of the CDR3 is TGTGCCAGCAGTAGGACAGAGAGTTTACAAGAGACCCAGTACTTC. This translates into CASSRTESLQETQYF. The rearrangement links TRBV5-4 to TRBJ2-5; TRBD1 is a possible D gene (6 bases). The CDR3 runs 15 residues. Looked up from germline, CDR1 is SGHNT and CDR2 is YYREEE (reference sequence). Trimming shortened V by 5 bases and J by 2 bases, and 16 bases separated the two germline ends. Full variable domain (outside the CDR3, taken from reference TRBV5-4 and TRBJ2-5): ETGVTQSPTHLIKTRGQQVTLRCSSQSGHNTVSWYQQALGQGPQFIFQYYREEENGRGNFPPRFSGLQFPNYSSELNVNALELDDSALYLCASSRTESLQETQYFGPGTRLLVL.

This clone occurred once. CDR3 nucleotide sequence: TGTGCCAGCAGCTCCGGGCAGGGGGGAAGCGGAACTGAAGCTTTCTTT. It encodes CASSSGQGGSGTEAFF. V and J are TRBV7-3 and TRBJ1-1; TRBD1 aligns across 7 bases. The CDR3 has 16 amino acids. V shed 4 bases, J shed 5 bases, and the junction held 13 bases outside the gene matches. The V gene's germline CDR1 is SGHTA and CDR2 FQGTGA. The full variable domain, with the rest looked up from reference TRBV7-3 and TRBJ1-1, is GAGVSQTPSNKVTEKGKYVELRCDPISGHTALYWYRQSLGQGPEFLIYFQGTGAADDSGLPNDRFFAVRPEGSVSTLKIQRTERGDSAVYLCASSSGQGGSGTEAFFGQGTRLTVV.

The rearrangement uses TRBV7-3 and TRBJ2-5, with D tentatively TRBD2 (5 bases). Germline V lookup: CDR1 SGHTA, CDR2 FQGTGA. The CDR3 length is 13 residues. V lost 5 bases to trimming and J lost 5 bases, with 12 bases between them. The DNA of the CDR3 is TGTGCCAGCAGCGCAGGACTGGGGGAGACCCAGTACTTC. This sequence encodes CASSAGLGETQYF.

This clone was observed a handful of times. The chain combines TRBV6-5 with TRBJ2-7, with a tentative D call TRBD2 (5 bases). V lost 6 bases and J 3 bases, leaving 15 bases between the germline ends. This CDR3 region has 14 residues. The V gene's germline CDR1 is MNHEY and CDR2 SVGAGI. The CDR3 bases are TGTGCCAGCAGCTCTCCAGGCGAGGGCTACGAGCAGTACTTC. Its protein product is CASSSPGEGYEQYF.

J is TRBJ1-6 and V is TRBV4-1; D is uncertain. The V gene's germline CDR1 is MGHRA and CDR2 YSYEKL. The CDR3 spans 19 residues. V was clipped by 0 bases and J by 0 bases, with 15 bases between them. The CDR3 sequence is CASSQEAQSTVSYNSPLHF. DNA for the CDR3: TGCGCCAGCAGCCAAGAGGCCCAGTCCACCGTCTCCTATAATTCACCCCTCCACTTT.

The rearrangement uses TRBV27 and TRBJ1-5, with TRBD1 identical over 7 bases. The CDR3 is made up of 14 amino acids. Trimming at V came to 5 bases and at J to 6 bases, leaving 7 bases not matched to a gene. CDR1 and CDR2 (germline): MNHEY, SMNVEV (reference sequence). The CDR3 loop is CASSDRDGGQPQHF. The DNA for the CDR3 is TGTGCCAGCAGTGACAGGGACGGGGGTCAGCCCCAGCATTTT.

This chain joins TRBV9 and TRBJ2-2; D is possibly TRBD2 (5 bases). CDR1 is SGDLS, CDR2 YYNGEE, per germline. Trimming stripped 3 bases from V and 0 bases from J, with 9 bases between. The CDR3 has 15 residues. The CDR3 nucleotides are TGTGCCAGCAGCGAATGGGGAGCGAACACCGGGGAGCTGTTTTTT. It is translated as CASSEWGANTGELFF.

The V gene is TRBV15, the J gene TRBJ1-4, with TRBD1 identical over 8 bases. Germline-derived CDR1 and CDR2 are LNHNV and YYDKDF (reference sequence). J lost 4 bases, V lost 0 bases, and 10 bases had no gene match. This CDR3 has 18 residues. This CDR3 is CATSREPPRDRINEKLFF. As DNA, the CDR3 is TGTGCCACCAGCAGAGAACCACCCCGGGACAGGATTAATGAAAAACTGTTTTTT.

V usage is TRBV18 and J usage is TRBJ2-1; D is possibly TRBD2 (6 bases). V dropped 0 bases and J dropped 8 bases, with 14 bases sitting between them. This CDR3 has 15 residues. Germline V CDR1 and CDR2: KGHSH, LQKENI. In DNA, the CDR3 is TGTGCCAGCTCACCACCAGGACTACAGGCACATGAGCAGTTCTTC. It translates to CASSPPGLQAHEQFF.

The CDR3 loop is CARGGYRGTDTQYF. The CDR3 DNA reads TGTGCCCGAGGGGGCTACCGAGGAACAGATACGCAGTATTTT. This sequence joins TRBV2 and TRBJ2-3; 7 bases are a match to TRBD1. Looked up from germline, CDR1 is SNHLY and CDR2 is FYNNEI. V dropped 11 bases and J dropped 3; count of bases not matched to a gene: 11. This CDR3 spans 14 amino acids.

The genes are TRBV6-5 and TRBJ1-1, with 8 bases that match TRBD1. The V segment lost 2 bases and the J segment 4 bases; nucleotides outside the gene matches: 3. Germline values: CDR1 MNHEY, CDR2 SVGAGI. This CDR3 is built from 14 residues. CDR3 DNA sequence: TGTGCCAGCAGTTACGACAGGGGAGTCACTGAAGCTTTCTTT. Translating it yields CASSYDRGVTEAFF.

The genes are TRBV6-5 and TRBJ1-2, with no clear D. Germline V CDR1 and CDR2: MNHEY, SVGAGI. Between the trimmed V and J ends, which lost 0 bases and 0 bases, there was a span of 8 bases. CDR3 size: 15 residues. CDR3 loop: CASSYSFPANYGYTF. The CDR3 DNA reads as TGTGCCAGCAGTTACTCGTTCCCGGCTAACTATGGCTACACCTTC.

V gene TRBV28 combines with J gene TRBJ2-7, with D perhaps TRBD2 (6 bases). CDR3 length: 14 residues. V was trimmed by 6 bases and J by 2 bases, leaving 14 bases between them. Germline V gene lookup returns CDR1 MDHEN and CDR2 SYDVKM. The CDR3 coding sequence is TGTGCCAGCAGAATCGGGGGTAGCCCCTACGAGCAGTACTTC. It specifies CASRIGGSPYEQYF.

The chain links TRBV14 to TRBJ1-2; 8 bases align to TRBD1. V lost 4 bases, J lost 2 bases, and 3 bases stayed unmatched. The CDR3 has 14 amino acids. The germline CDR1 and CDR2 sequences are SGHDN and FVKESK. The CDR3 region has the DNA TGTGCCAGCAGCCTTCGGACAGGGAACTATGGCTACACCTTC. Encoded protein: CASSLRTGNYGYTF.

This chain joins TRBV28 and TRBJ1-2, with no clear D. The germline V gene has CDR1 MDHEN and CDR2 SYDVKM. The CDR3 has 12 amino acids. With 1 base removed from V and 3 bases from J, the gap between germline ends came to 3 bases. CDR3: CASSLSDYGYTF. CDR3 DNA: TGTGCCAGCAGTTTATCAGACTATGGCTACACCTTC.

The chain recombines TRBV5-6 with TRBJ1-5; D is uncertain. V was clipped by 2 bases and J by 7 bases, with 16 bases between them. The CDR3 is 15 residues long. Germline values: CDR1 SGHDT, CDR2 YYEEEE. CDR3 sequence (DNA): TGTGCCAGCAGCTTTGGCCGGGATTCCAAACAGCCCCAGCATTTT. Translation gives CASSFGRDSKQPQHF.

V is TRBV7-3 and J is TRBJ1-5, with D possibly TRBD1 on 6 matching bases. This CDR3 has 13 residues. The germline V gene has CDR1 SGHTA and CDR2 FQGTGA. With 5 bases removed from V and 2 bases from J, the gap between germline ends came to 7 bases. CDR3 sequence reads: CASSPGGNQPQHF. The CDR3 DNA sequence: TGTGCCAGCAGCCCAGGGGGCAATCAGCCCCAGCATTTT.